The 25 T cell receptor beta chains below were found in one sample sequenced in a study of T cells after posttransplantation cyclophosphamide. Treatment was busulfan-fludarabine conditioning, a marrow graft, and cyclophosphamide on days +3 and +4. TCRdb's table, derived via immunoSEQ multiplex PCR, lists solely in-frame clones and lacks some. The sample has roughly 12,000 clones, none seen only once. Sample: PBMCs, taken after allogeneic stem cell transplant with posttransplant cyclophosphamide. Every receptor here comes from a female patient aged 40 to 50 who received an allogeneic stem cell transplant from a related donor, was CMV-positive, and had acute GVHD only. The graft donor may have contributed some T cells.

This clone was recorded many times. This chain's CDR3 is CASSMGGAAGNIQYF. CDR3 in DNA: TGTGCCAGTAGTATGGGGGGGGCGGCTGGAAACATTCAGTACTTC. The genes are TRBV19 and TRBJ2-4; D is perhaps TRBD2 (7 bases). CDR1 LNHDA and CDR2 SQIVND come from the germline V gene (reference sequence). The V gene lost 3 bases and the J gene lost 6 bases, with 15 bases spanning the gap. The CDR3 has 15 residues.

The J gene is TRBJ2-2, the V gene TRBV7-9; 7 bases map to TRBD2. V shed 4 bases, J shed 0 bases, and the junction held 5 bases outside the gene matches. The CDR3 extends over 16 amino acids. Germline CDR1 and CDR2: SEHNR and FQNEAQ (reference sequence). CDR3 coding DNA: TGTGCCAGCAGCTACCCGGGACTATCGAACACCGGGGAGCTGTTTTTT. This gives the protein CASSYPGLSNTGELFF.

This clone was counted many times. The rearrangement joins TRBV11-2 to TRBJ2-1; 9 bases map to TRBD1. Looked up from germline, CDR1 is SGHAT and CDR2 is FQNNGV. The CDR3 runs 17 residues. V trimming: 2 bases; J trimming: 6 bases; junction bases outside the gene matches: 11. DNA for the CDR3: TGTGCCAGCAGCTTACTCTTGACAGGGGGTCACAGCAATGAGCAGTTCTTC. Translation gives CASSLLLTGGHSNEQFF.

V usage is TRBV5-1 and J usage is TRBJ2-3; D possibly corresponds to TRBD1 (6 bases). This CDR3 contains 16 residues. Trimming pared 4 bases from V and 2 bases from J, leaving 17 bases between. Per germline, CDR1 SGHRS and CDR2 YFSETQ. CDR3 sequence (DNA): TGCGCCAGCAGCCCCGGAGCCCGGGACACCACAGATACGCAGTATTTT. Translation: CASSPGARDTTDTQYF.

This clone came up many times. J is TRBJ2-5 and V is TRBV5-4; TRBD1 agrees at 7 bases. The CDR3 has 13 residues. V dropped 3 bases and J dropped 5; count of bases not matched to a gene: 4. Per germline, CDR1 SGHNT and CDR2 YYREEE (reference sequence). The CDR3: CASSSTGIETQYF. The CDR3 bases are TGTGCCAGCAGCTCGACAGGGATCGAGACCCAGTACTTC.

This clone appeared many times. The chain carries TRBV7-9 and TRBJ2-1, with 7 positions matching TRBD1. Germline CDR1 and CDR2: SEHNR and FQNEAQ (reference sequence). Losses at the gene ends were 5 bases for V and 6 bases for J; bases not matched to a gene: 7. The CDR3 totals 14 residues. The CDR3 region is CASSLKGAGNEQFF. The CDR3 coding sequence is TGTGCCAGCAGCCTGAAGGGGGCCGGCAATGAGCAGTTCTTC.

This rearrangement joins TRBV15 to TRBJ2-5; 7 bases agree with TRBD2. This CDR3 has 15 residues. Unmatched junction bases numbered 6, after V lost 0 bases and J lost 5 bases. CDR1 and CDR2 from the germline V gene are LNHNV and YYDKDF (reference sequence). Written as DNA, the CDR3 is TGTGCCACCAGCAGAGATCGACTAGCCAGGGAGACCCAGTACTTC. Encoded protein: CATSRDRLARETQYF.

This clone came up many times. The chain carries TRBV5-4 and TRBJ2-3, with TRBD2 identical over 7 bases. The length of the CDR3 is 15 residues. V was clipped by 2 bases and J by 5 bases; unmatched bases: 8. Germline V CDR1 and CDR2: SGHNT, YYREEE (reference sequence). In DNA form, the CDR3 reads TGTGCCAGCAGCTTACTAGCGAGGGGAAGAGATACGCAGTATTTT. It codes for CASSLLARGRDTQYF.

This clone has at least ten counts. V usage is TRBV19 and J usage is TRBJ2-1, with 8 nucleotides matching TRBD2. The CDR3 is 15 amino acids. Germline assignment: CDR1 LNHDA and CDR2 SQIVND (reference sequence). Trimming cost V 1 base and J 8 bases; bases outside gene matches: 7. The CDR3 nucleotides are TGTGCCAGTAGTATAGTGGGGACTAGTCGCTATGAGCAGTTCTTC. This sequence encodes CASSIVGTSRYEQFF.

In this sample, this clone turned up many times. The V gene is TRBV5-1, the J gene TRBJ2-4, with 9 bases lining up with TRBD2. V lost 0 bases and J lost 1; bases outside the gene matches: 8. There are 18 residues in the CDR3. Germline CDR1 is SGHRS and CDR2 is YFSETQ. CDR3 coding DNA: TGCGCCAGCAGCTTGGGACCTTTAGCGGGAGTGGCCAAAAACATTCAGTACTTC. As protein: CASSLGPLAGVAKNIQYF.

This clone was seen repeatedly, ten times or more. The rearrangement uses TRBV27 and TRBJ1-3; 7 bases line up with TRBD1. The germline CDR1 and CDR2 sequences are MNHEY and SMNVEV (reference sequence). V shed 6 bases and J 2 bases; nucleotides not matched to a gene: 4. This CDR3 is 14 amino acids long. CDR3 sequence reads: CASSPGTAGNTIYF. CDR3 nucleotide sequence: TGTGCCAGCAGCCCAGGGACAGCTGGAAACACCATATATTTT.

This clone was counted ten times or more. The chain uses TRBV27 and TRBJ2-7; D not certain. CDR1 MNHEY and CDR2 SMNVEV come from the germline V gene (reference sequence). The CDR3 is 15 residues long. V lost 5 bases and J lost 0, with 14 bases in between. CDR3 nucleotides: TGTGCCAGCAGTAAATTAGTGTCCCTCTCCTACGAGCAGTACTTC. Translation: CASSKLVSLSYEQYF.

This clone appeared a few times. The chain couples TRBV7-3 to TRBJ2-5; 15 nucleotides line up with TRBD2. There are 18 residues in the CDR3. With 5 bases clipped from V and 5 bases from J, the junction kept 12 bases outside the gene matches. Germline V gene data show CDR1 as SGHTA and CDR2 as FQGTGA. CDR3 nucleotide sequence: TGTGCCAGCAGCAAAGGCGGACTAGCGGGAGGGATCGCTGAGACCCAGTACTTC. Translating it yields CASSKGGLAGGIAETQYF.

This chain uses TRBV30 with TRBJ2-4, with TRBD2 matching 8 bases. Looked up from germline, CDR1 is GTSNPN and CDR2 is SVGIG (reference sequence). J gave up 5 bases and V 4 bases, and 1 base lay outside the gene matches. The CDR3 runs to 12 residues. Here the CDR3 DNA reads TGTGCCTGGATGCGGGGGGAAAACATTCAGTACTTC. This encodes CAWMRGENIQYF.

This clone was seen only a few times. The V and J genes are TRBV18 and TRBJ2-5; 9 nucleotides align to TRBD2. The CDR3 length is 13 residues. The junction had 2 bases not matched to a gene; V was cut back by 8 bases and J by 1 base. Germline CDR1 KGHSH, CDR2 LQKENI. The CDR3 region is CASGGRGQETQYF. The CDR3 DNA is TGTGCCAGCGGCGGGAGGGGCCAAGAGACCCAGTACTTC.

CDR3 sequence (DNA): TGTGCCAGCAGGACTAGCGGCCAAGAGACCCAGTACTTC. Translated: CASRTSGQETQYF. The chain has TRBV5-4 and TRBJ2-5; 9 nucleotides match TRBD2. V gave up 5 bases and J gave up 1 base; unmatched junction bases: 0. This CDR3 comprises 13 residues. Looked up from germline, CDR1 is SGHNT and CDR2 is YYREEE (reference sequence).

This clone has at least ten counts. The J gene is TRBJ2-3, the V gene TRBV5-6; D is perhaps TRBD1 (5 bases). Germline V lookup: CDR1 SGHDT, CDR2 YYEEEE. The CDR3 is 14 residues long. V lost 1 base and J lost 4, with 10 bases in between. CDR3 residues: CASSLPQGPDTQYF. The CDR3 DNA is TGTGCCAGCAGCTTGCCGCAGGGCCCAGATACGCAGTATTTT.

The chain joins TRBV11-2 to TRBJ2-3; a possible D gene is TRBD1 (5 bases). Trimming cost V 5 bases and J 2 bases, with 17 bases left between them. Germline V gives CDR1 SGHAT, CDR2 FQNNGV. The CDR3 spans 16 residues. CDR3 DNA sequence: TGTGCCAGCAGCCCACTGACAGTTCTATTCACAGATACGCAGTATTTT. It encodes CASSPLTVLFTDTQYF.

This rearrangement joins TRBV18 to TRBJ1-2, with D uncertain. The CDR3 has 14 amino acids. V shed 3 bases and J shed 6 bases, with 14 bases lying between them. CDR1 is KGHSH, CDR2 LQKENI, per germline. The CDR3 loop is CASSPYRSSDGYTF. DNA for the CDR3: TGTGCCAGCTCACCGTACAGAAGTTCGGATGGCTACACCTTC.

This clone was seen ten or more times. The chain recombines TRBV9 with TRBJ1-2; the match to TRBD1 covers 9 bases. The CDR3 has 16 residues. CDR1 is SGDLS and CDR2 is YYNGEE in the germline V gene. V dropped 0 bases and J dropped 7; count of bases not matched to a gene: 10. The chain's CDR3 is CASSVAPTGGNSGYTF. Here the CDR3 DNA reads TGTGCCAGCAGCGTAGCCCCCACAGGGGGCAATAGTGGCTACACCTTC.

This clone was seen repeatedly, ten times or more. V and J are TRBV4-1 and TRBJ2-7, with 8 bases lining up with TRBD2. The germline V gene encodes CDR1 MGHRA and CDR2 YSYEKL. The V gene end was trimmed by 0 bases and the J gene end by 3 bases; junction bases not matched to a gene: 13. The CDR3 sequence is 18 residues long. CDR3 coding DNA: TGCGCCAGCAGCCAAGATTTAGGTCTCGGCGGGGGGATCTACGAGCAGTACTTC. Its protein is CASSQDLGLGGGIYEQYF.

This clone was counted many times. The rearrangement uses TRBV5-1 and TRBJ2-6; tentative D call: TRBD1 (6 bases). CDR1 and CDR2 (germline): SGHRS, YFSETQ. The CDR3 length is 16 residues. V was clipped by 4 bases and J by 1 base, with 12 bases between them. The CDR3 protein is CASSHRVLSGANVLTF. The CDR3 region has the DNA TGCGCCAGCAGCCACAGGGTTCTGTCTGGGGCCAACGTCCTGACTTTC.

This clone qualifies as medium-sized. The chain links TRBV10-3 to TRBJ2-1, with D possibly TRBD2 on 6 matching bases. Trimming pared 8 bases from V and 1 base from J, leaving 9 bases between. The CDR3 loop spans 13 amino acids. CDR1 is ENHRY, CDR2 SYGVKD, per germline. CDR3 amino acids: CAIPGRSYNEQFF. CDR3 nucleotide sequence: TGTGCCATCCCCGGGAGATCCTACAATGAGCAGTTCTTC.

This clone was seen many times. This chain links TRBV5-1 with TRBJ2-3; TRBD2 matches 12 bases. The germline CDR1 and CDR2 sequences are SGHRS and YFSETQ. The V gene end was trimmed by 5 bases and the J gene end by 6 bases; junction bases not matched to a gene: 10. The CDR3 has 16 amino acids. The CDR3 sequence is CASRSTSGGFTDTQYF. The CDR3 DNA reads as TGCGCCAGCAGGAGTACTAGCGGGGGGTTCACGGATACGCAGTATTTT.

At least ten counts were recorded for this clone. This chain uses TRBV11-3 with TRBJ2-1; possibly TRBD2 for D (5 bases). The germline V and J ends were trimmed by 4 bases and 6 bases, with 13 bases remaining between them. The CDR3 spans 14 residues. The germline V gene has CDR1 SGHNT and CDR2 YENEEA. For the CDR3, the DNA is TGTGCCAGCAGCTCAAGACTACGGACCAATGAGCAGTTCTTC. It codes for CASSSRLRTNEQFF. The variable domain in full, completed from reference TRBV11-3 and TRBJ2-1, reads EAGVVQSPRYKIIEKKQPVAFWCNPISGHNTLYWYLQNLGQGPELLIRYENEEAVDDSQLPKDRFSAERLKGVDSTLKIQPAELGDSAVYLCASSSRLRTNEQFFGPGTRLTVL.